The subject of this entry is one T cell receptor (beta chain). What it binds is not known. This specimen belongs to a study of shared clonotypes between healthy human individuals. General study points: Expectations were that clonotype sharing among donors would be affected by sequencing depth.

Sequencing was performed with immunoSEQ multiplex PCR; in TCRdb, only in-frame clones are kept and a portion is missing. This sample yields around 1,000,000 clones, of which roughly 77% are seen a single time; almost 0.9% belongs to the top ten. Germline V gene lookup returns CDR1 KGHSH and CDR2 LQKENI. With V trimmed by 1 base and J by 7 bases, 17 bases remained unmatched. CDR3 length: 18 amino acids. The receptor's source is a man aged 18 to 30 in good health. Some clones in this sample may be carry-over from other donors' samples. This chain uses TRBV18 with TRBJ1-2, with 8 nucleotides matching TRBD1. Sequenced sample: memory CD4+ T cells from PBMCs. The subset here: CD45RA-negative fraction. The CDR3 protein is CASSPLFRDRSHLGGYTF. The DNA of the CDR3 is TGTGCCAGCTCACCACTCTTCCGGGACAGGAGCCATTTGGGTGGCTACACCTTC.